Listed below are T cell receptor beta chains from one sample, sequenced in a study of control samples from healthy donors and cancer patients. Sequencing was performed with immunoSEQ multiplex PCR; in TCRdb, only in-frame clones are kept and a portion is missing. The sample includes approximately 74,000 clones, approximately 94% of them seen just once. The source material was blood. Receptors originate from a woman aged 25 to 39 in good health. Both conserved end residues are part of each CDR3. The D gene is left open where the match is weak. The listing skips clone size in some rows; elsewhere it reads once, few, many or a size class.

>few|TRBJ2-6|.|TRBV5-1
CASSPGEWGGGANVLTF
TGCGCCAGCAGCCCAGGGGAGTGGGGTGGAGGGGCCAACGTCCTGACTTTC
>.|TRBJ1-5|.|TRBV12-3/TRBV12-4
CASTLTGNQPQHF
TGTGCCAGCACCTTAACGGGCAATCAGCCCCAGCATTTT
>.|TRBJ1-2|TRBD1|TRBV30
CAWSQGGVYGYTF
TGTGCCTGGAGTCAGGGGGGGGTCTATGGCTACACCTTC
>.|TRBJ1-2|.|TRBV6-5
CASRKTGNNYGYTF
TGTGCCAGCAGAAAAACAGGGAATAACTATGGCTACACCTTC
>.|TRBJ2-7|.|TRBV5-4
CASTRDGLYEQYF
TGTGCCAGCACAAGGGACGGACTCTACGAGCAGTACTTC
>.|TRBJ2-5|.|TRBV29-1
CSVLGKDLQETQYF
TGCAGCGTTCTTGGCAAGGACCTCCAAGAGACCCAGTACTTC
>.|TRBJ1-1|TRBD1|TRBV18
CASSPDRGATEAFF
TGTGCCAGCTCACCGGACAGGGGAGCCACTGAAGCTTTCTTT
>.|TRBJ1-1|.|TRBV2
CASSQRRNTEAFF
TGTGCCAGCAGTCAAAGGAGGAACACTGAAGCTTTCTTT
>.|TRBJ2-5|TRBD2|TRBV30
CAWSFFRTSGGVTETQYF
TGTGCCTGGAGTTTCTTCCGGACTAGCGGGGGGGTGACGGAGACCCAGTACTTC
>.|TRBJ1-2|.|TRBV28
CASSLNHPGYGYTF
TGTGCCAGCAGTTTAAACCACCCGGGCTATGGCTACACCTTC